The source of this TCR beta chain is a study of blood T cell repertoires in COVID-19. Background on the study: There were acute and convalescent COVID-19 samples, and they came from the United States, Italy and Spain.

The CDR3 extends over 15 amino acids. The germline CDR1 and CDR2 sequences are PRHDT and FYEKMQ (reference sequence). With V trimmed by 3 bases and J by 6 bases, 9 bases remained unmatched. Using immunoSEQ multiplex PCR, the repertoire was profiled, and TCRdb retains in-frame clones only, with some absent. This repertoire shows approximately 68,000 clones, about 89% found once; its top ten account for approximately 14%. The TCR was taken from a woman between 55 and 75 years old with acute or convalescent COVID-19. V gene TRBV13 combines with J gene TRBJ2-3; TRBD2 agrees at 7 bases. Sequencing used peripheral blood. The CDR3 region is CASSFRPGGGDTQYF. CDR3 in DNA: TGTGCCAGCAGCTTTCGTCCGGGGGGTGGGGATACGCAGTATTTT.